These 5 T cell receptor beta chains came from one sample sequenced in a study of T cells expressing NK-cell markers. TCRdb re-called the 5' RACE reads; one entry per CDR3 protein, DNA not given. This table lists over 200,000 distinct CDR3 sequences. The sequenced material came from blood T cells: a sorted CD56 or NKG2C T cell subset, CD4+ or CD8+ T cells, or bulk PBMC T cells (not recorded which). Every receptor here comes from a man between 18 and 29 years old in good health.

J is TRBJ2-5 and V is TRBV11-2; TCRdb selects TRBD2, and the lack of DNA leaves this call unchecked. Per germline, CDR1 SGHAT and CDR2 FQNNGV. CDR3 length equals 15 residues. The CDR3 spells CASSSGTSQFGTQYF.

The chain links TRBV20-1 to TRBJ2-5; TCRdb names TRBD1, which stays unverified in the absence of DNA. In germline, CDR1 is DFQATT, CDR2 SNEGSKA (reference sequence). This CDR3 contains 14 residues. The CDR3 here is CSASEAGGGETQYF.

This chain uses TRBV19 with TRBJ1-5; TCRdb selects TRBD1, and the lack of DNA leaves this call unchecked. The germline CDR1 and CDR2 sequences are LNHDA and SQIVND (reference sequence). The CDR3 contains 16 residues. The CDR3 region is CASSMRTPIDNQPQHF.

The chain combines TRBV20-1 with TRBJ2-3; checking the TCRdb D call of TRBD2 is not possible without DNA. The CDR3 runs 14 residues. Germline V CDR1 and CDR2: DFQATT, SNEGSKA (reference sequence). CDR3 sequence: CSVGAGVATDTQYF.

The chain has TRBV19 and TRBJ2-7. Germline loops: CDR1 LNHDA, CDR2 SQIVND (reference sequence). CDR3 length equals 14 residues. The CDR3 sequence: CASSIEGSPYEQYF.